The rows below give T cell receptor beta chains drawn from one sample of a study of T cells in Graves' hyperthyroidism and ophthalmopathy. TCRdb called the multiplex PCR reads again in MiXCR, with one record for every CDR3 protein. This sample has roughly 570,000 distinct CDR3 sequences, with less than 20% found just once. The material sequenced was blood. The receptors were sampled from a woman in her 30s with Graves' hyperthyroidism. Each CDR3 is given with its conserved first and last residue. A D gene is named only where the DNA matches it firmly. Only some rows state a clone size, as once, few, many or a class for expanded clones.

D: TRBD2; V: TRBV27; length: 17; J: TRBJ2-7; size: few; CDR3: CASSLFYQTSGWGEQYF; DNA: TGTGCCAGCAGTTTATTCTACCAGACTAGCGGGTGGGGCGAGCAGTACTTC
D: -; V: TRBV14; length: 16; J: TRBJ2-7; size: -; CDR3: CASSPPGGRSSYEQYF; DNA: TGTGCCAGCAGCCCTCCTGGGGGGCGTTCGTCCTACGAGCAGTACTTC
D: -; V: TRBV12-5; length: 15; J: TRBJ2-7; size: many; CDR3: CASGSSKGPTYEQYF; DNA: TGTGCTAGTGGTTCCTCTAAGGGGCCTACCTACGAGCAGTACTTC
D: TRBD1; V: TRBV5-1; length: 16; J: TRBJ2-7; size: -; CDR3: CASSVYPGQGVYEQYF; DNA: TGCGCCAGCAGCGTATACCCCGGACAGGGGGTCTACGAGCAGTACTTC
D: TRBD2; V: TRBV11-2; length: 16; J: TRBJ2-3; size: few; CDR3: CASSLGNSGSSDTQYF; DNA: TGTGCCAGCAGCTTAGGGAATAGCGGGAGTTCAGATACGCAGTATTTT
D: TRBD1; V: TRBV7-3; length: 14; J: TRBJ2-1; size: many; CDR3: CASTRDRDYNEQFF; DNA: TGTGCCAGCACTCGGGACAGGGACTACAATGAGCAGTTCTTC
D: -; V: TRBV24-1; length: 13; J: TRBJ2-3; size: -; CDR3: CATSESNTDTQYF; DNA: TGTGCCACCAGTGAAAGCAACACAGATACGCAGTATTTT
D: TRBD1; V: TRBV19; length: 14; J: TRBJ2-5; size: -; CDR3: CASSRTGDQETQYF; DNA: TGTGCCAGTAGCCGGACAGGGGATCAAGAGACCCAGTACTTC
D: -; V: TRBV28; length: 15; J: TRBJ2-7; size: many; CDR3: CASSLEGATSYEQYF; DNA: TGTGCCAGCAGTTTGGAAGGGGCAACCTCCTACGAGCAGTACTTC
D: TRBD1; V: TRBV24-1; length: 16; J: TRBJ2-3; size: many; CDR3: CATSGAAGGDWNTQYF; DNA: TGTGCCACCAGTGGCGCAGCAGGGGGCGATTGGAATACGCAGTATTTT
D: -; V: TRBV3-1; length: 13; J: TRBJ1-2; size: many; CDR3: CASSLQANYGYTF; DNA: TGTGCCAGCAGCCTGCAGGCTAATTATGGCTACACCTTC
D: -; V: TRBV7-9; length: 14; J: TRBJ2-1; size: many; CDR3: CASSFSYGYNEQFF; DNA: TGTGCCAGCAGCTTTAGCTACGGCTACAATGAGCAGTTCTTC
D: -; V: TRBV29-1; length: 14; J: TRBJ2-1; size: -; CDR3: CSVDGGGGYNEQFF; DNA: TGCAGCGTTGATGGGGGAGGAGGTTACAATGAGCAGTTCTTC
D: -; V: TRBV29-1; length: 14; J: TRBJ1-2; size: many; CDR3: CSVAGERGPYGYTF; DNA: TGCAGCGTAGCCGGGGAGAGGGGTCCCTATGGCTACACCTTC
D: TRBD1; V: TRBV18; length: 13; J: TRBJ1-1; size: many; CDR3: CASSPGQGARAFF; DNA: TGTGCCAGCTCACCGGGTCAGGGGGCGCGAGCTTTCTTT
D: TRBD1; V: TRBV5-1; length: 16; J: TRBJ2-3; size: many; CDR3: CASGRGRTSSTDTQYF; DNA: TGCGCCAGCGGCAGGGGGAGAACCTCTAGCACAGATACGCAGTATTTT
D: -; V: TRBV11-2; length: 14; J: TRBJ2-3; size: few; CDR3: CASSSYPGTDTQYF; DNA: TGTGCCAGCAGCTCCTATCCGGGCACAGATACGCAGTATTTT
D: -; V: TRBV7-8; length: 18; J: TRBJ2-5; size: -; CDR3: CASSLATTLAGPGETQYF; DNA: TGTGCCAGCAGCTTAGCGACTACACTTGCGGGACCGGGGGAGACCCAGTACTTC
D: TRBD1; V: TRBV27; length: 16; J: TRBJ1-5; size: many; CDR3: CASSLSGQGTRQPQHF; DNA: TGTGCCAGCAGTTTATCGGGACAGGGGACGCGTCAGCCCCAGCATTTT
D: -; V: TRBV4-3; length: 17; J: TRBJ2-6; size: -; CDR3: CASSQDMAGVGANVLTF; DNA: TGCGCCAGCAGCCAAGACATGGCAGGGGTCGGGGCCAACGTCCTGACTTTC
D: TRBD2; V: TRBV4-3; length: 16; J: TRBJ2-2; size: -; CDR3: CASSPASGRGTGELFF; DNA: TGCGCCAGCAGCCCGGCTAGCGGGAGGGGCACCGGGGAGCTGTTTTTT
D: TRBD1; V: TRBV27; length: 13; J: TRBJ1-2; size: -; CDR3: CASRRQGYYGYTF; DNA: TGTGCCAGCAGGCGACAGGGGTACTATGGCTACACCTTC
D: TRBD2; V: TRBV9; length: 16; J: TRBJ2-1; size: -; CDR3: CASSATSGYTYNEQFF; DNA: TGTGCCAGCAGCGCCACTAGCGGGTACACCTACAATGAGCAGTTCTTC
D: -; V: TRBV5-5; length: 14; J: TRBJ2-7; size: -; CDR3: CASSLVGTIYEQYF; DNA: TGTGCCAGCAGCTTGGTGGGGACGATCTACGAGCAGTACTTC
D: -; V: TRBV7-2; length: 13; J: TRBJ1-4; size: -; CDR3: CASSLSREGKLFF; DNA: TGTGCCAGCAGCTTAAGCAGGGAGGGAAAACTGTTTTTT
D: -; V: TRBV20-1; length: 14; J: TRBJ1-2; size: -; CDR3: CSAPVTPGRYGYTF; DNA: TGCAGTGCTCCCGTAACTCCCGGGAGATATGGCTACACCTTC
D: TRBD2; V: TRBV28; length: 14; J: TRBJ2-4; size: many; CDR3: CASSFPGGKNIQYF; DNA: TGTGCCAGCAGTTTTCCGGGGGGCAAAAACATTCAGTACTTC
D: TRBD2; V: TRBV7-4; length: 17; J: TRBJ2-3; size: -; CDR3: CASSPPAGTRWIDTQYF; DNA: TGTGCCAGCAGCCCTCCGGCCGGGACTAGGTGGATAGATACGCAGTATTTT
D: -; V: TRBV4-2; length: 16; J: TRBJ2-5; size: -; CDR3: CASSQGPGHRQETQYF; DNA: TGTGCCAGCAGCCAAGGCCCGGGACACAGACAAGAGACCCAGTACTTC
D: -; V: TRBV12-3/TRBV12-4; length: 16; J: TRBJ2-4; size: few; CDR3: CASSLGGTASKNIQYF; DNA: TGTGCCAGCAGTTTAGGGGGGACCGCATCCAAAAACATTCAGTACTTC
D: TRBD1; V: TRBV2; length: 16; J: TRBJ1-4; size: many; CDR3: CASKALGDRDGEKLFF; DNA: TGTGCCAGCAAAGCACTCGGGGACAGGGATGGAGAAAAACTGTTTTTT
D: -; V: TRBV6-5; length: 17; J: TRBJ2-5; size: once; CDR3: CASSYGRFYLGGETQYF; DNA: TGTGCCAGCAGTTACGGTCGGTTCTACCTGGGGGGAGAGACCCAGTACTTC
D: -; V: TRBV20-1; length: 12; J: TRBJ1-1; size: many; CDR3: CSARDQPKRAFF; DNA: TGCAGTGCTAGAGATCAGCCAAAGAGAGCTTTCTTT
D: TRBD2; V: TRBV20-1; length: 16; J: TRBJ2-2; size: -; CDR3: CSARDGLAVNTGELFF; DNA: TGCAGTGCTAGAGATGGGCTAGCGGTTAACACCGGGGAGCTGTTTTTT
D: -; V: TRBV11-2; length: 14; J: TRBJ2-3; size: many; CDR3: CASSLRFGEGTQYF; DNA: TGTGCCAGCAGCTTAAGATTCGGGGAAGGTACGCAGTATTTT
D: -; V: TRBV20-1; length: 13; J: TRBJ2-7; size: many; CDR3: CSAQRVGAYEQYF; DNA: TGCAGTGCCCAGAGGGTCGGGGCCTACGAGCAGTACTTC
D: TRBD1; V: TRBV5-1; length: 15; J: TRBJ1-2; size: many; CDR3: CASSLNRQGDYGYTF; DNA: TGCGCCAGCAGCTTGAACAGACAGGGTGACTATGGCTACACCTTC
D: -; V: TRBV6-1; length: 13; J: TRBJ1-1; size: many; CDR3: CASARGRDTEAFF; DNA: TGTGCCAGCGCCAGGGGCAGAGACACTGAAGCTTTCTTT
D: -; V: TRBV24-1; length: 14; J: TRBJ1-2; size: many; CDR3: CATSDPERNYGYTF; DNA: TGTGCCACCAGTGACCCTGAACGGAATTATGGCTACACCTTC
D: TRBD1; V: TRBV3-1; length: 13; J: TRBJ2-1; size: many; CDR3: CASSQGTGNEQFF; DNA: TGTGCCAGCAGCCAAGGGACAGGGAATGAGCAGTTCTTC
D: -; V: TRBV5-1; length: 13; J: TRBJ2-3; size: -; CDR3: CASTGWGTDTQYF; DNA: TGCGCCAGCACAGGGTGGGGCACAGATACGCAGTATTTT
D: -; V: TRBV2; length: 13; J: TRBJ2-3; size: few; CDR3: CASPKYSTDTQYF; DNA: TGTGCCAGCCCAAAGTACAGCACAGATACGCAGTATTTT
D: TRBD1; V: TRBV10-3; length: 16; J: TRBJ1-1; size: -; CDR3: CAISDEGRGHLCIAFF; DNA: TGTGCCATCAGTGATGAAGGAAGGGGGCACCTGTGTATAGCTTTCTTT
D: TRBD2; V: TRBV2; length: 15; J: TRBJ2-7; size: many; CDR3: CASSGGLARVYEQYF; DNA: TGTGCCAGCAGTGGGGGACTAGCTCGCGTTTACGAGCAGTACTTC
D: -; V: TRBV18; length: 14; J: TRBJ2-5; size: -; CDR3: CASSPPVNQETQYF; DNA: TGTGCCAGCTCACCACCAGTCAATCAAGAGACCCAGTACTTC
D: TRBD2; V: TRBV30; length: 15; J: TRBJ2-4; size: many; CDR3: CACGLAGGVKNIQYF; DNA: TGTGCCTGCGGACTAGCGGGAGGCGTCAAAAACATTCAGTACTTC
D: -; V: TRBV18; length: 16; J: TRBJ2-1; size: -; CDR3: CASSPPSLFSYNEQFF; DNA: TGTGCCAGCTCACCACCGAGTCTTTTCTCCTACAATGAGCAGTTCTTC
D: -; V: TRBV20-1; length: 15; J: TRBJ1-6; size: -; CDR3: CSAQTAGSYNSPLHF; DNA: TGCAGTGCTCAAACTGCAGGTTCCTATAATTCACCCCTCCACTTT